This T cell receptor beta chain was recorded in a study of early T cells in non-severe SARS-CoV-2 infection. V lost 4 bases and J 10 bases, leaving 12 bases between the germline ends. This CDR3 region has 12 residues. TCRdb re-called the 5' RACE reads through MiXCR, storing one row per CDR3 protein. The repertoire holds some 41,000 distinct CDR3 sequences, 5.8% seen once, with roughly 25% in the top ten. This clonotype was counted at least ten times. The sample comprised whole blood. This chain links TRBV12-3 or TRBV12-4 with TRBJ2-3; the D gene could be TRBD1 or TRBD2 (5 bases each). This receptor was obtained from an adult who was a healthcare worker with PCR-confirmed SARS-CoV-2 infection or an uninfected control (not recorded which). CDR3 sequence: CASSWGPEAQYF. The CDR3 DNA reads TGTGCCAGCAGTTGGGGCCCGGAGGCGCAGTATTTT.